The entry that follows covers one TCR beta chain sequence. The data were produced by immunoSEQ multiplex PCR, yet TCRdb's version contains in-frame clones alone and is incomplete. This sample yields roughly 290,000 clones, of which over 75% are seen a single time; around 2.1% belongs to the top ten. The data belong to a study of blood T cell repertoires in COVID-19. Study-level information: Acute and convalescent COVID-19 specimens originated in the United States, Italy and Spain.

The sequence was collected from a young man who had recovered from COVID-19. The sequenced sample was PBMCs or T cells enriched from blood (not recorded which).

CDR3 in amino acids: CASSETGGAGANVLTF. CDR3 nucleotides: TGTGCCAGCAGCGAAACAGGGGGCGCTGGGGCCAACGTCCTGACTTTC. The chain has TRBV9 and TRBJ2-6, with 9 bases matching TRBD1. J was trimmed by 2 bases and V by 3 bases; bases with no gene match: 3. Germline lookup yields CDR1 SGDLS and CDR2 YYNGEE. The CDR3 totals 16 residues.